The clone carrying this T cell receptor (beta chain) has at least ten counts. TCRdb fed the RT-PCR reads into MiXCR, producing one record per CDR3 protein. The sample gives 600,000 to 850,000 distinct CDR3 sequences, 13% to 15% of which show up once; approximately 7.6% is in the top ten. Germline V lookup: CDR1 MGHRA, CDR2 YSYEKL. This CDR3 spans 16 amino acids. V was clipped by 1 base and J by 6 bases; unmatched bases: 9. The data originate from a study of response to subunit inactivated influenza vaccine. The chain couples TRBV4-1 to TRBJ1-5; 7 nucleotides match TRBD1. This receptor was identified in a man aged 50 to 59 who received an inactivated influenza vaccine. The sequences come from PBMCs from blood, collected 14 to 15 days before vaccination. The CDR3 bases are TGCGCCAGCAGCCAAGGCGTGGGACAGTCGCGTCAGCCCCAGCATTTT. Its translation is CASSQGVGQSRQPQHF.